This is a list of T cell receptor beta chains from one sample in a study of T cells expressing NK-cell markers. TCRdb reprocessed the 5' RACE reads, with one entry per CDR3 protein and no DNA. The sample table includes hundreds of thousands of distinct CDR3 sequences. Sequencing was carried out using blood T cells: a sorted CD56 or NKG2C T cell subset, CD4+ or CD8+ T cells, or bulk PBMC T cells (not recorded which). The receptors originated from a woman between 18 and 70 years old in good health. CDR3s include the opening cysteine and the closing phenylalanine or tryptophan.

TRBJ2-5 TRBV14 CASSQKIGTAQETQYF
TRBJ2-1 TRBV5-4 CASSPAVSDYNEQFF
TRBJ2-1 TRBV4-3 CASSQESSGNNEQFF
TRBJ2-7 TRBV20-1 CSASPPPAARSYEQYF
TRBJ2-3 TRBV5-1 CASSLLGGRDTDTQYF
TRBJ2-7 TRBV6-2/TRBV6-3 CASRPPARELGNEQYF
TRBJ2-3 TRBV11-2 CASSLDFIAGGDTQYF
TRBJ2-2 TRBV5-1 CASSLGGYAGELFF
TRBJ2-1 TRBV3-1 CASSQEKSGSYNEQFF
TRBJ2-1 TRBV12-3/TRBV12-4 CASSLQGLAGGDQFF
TRBJ2-5 TRBV4-1 CASSQDWAGGLQETQYF
TRBJ1-1 TRBV29-1 CSVDGRDGRGTEAFF
TRBJ2-2 TRBV9 CASSPPRQGRHTGELFF
TRBJ2-5 TRBV6-5 CASSSVGGKTQYF
TRBJ2-2 TRBV27 CASRTQAGELFF
TRBJ2-3 TRBV7-3 CASSLGTSGGQDTQYF
TRBJ2-7 TRBV9 CASGGTYEQYF
TRBJ2-5 TRBV5-1 CASSLGPGEETQYF
TRBJ2-1 TRBV10-3 CAISATGGSYNEQFF
TRBJ1-4 TRBV4-1 CASSQVGPTNEKLFF
TRBJ2-1 TRBV7-8 CASLPAYNEQFF
TRBJ1-5 TRBV28 CVGQGAIGQPQHF
TRBJ2-7 TRBV3-1 CASSQGASGISYEQYF
TRBJ2-3 TRBV4-2 CASSQPGQGITDTQYF
TRBJ2-3 TRBV20-1 CSARDRTGSTDTQYF
TRBJ1-1 TRBV5-1 CASSLARAMNTEAFF